The 30 T cell receptor beta chains below all came from one sample that was sequenced in a study of control samples from healthy donors and cancer patients (TCRdb year 2020). Library prep was done by the immunoSEQ multiplex PCR assay. Sourced from immuneACCESS, this table was stored by TCRdb with only in-frame sequences that have V and J called. A share of the clones is absent; for the studies checked, an unresolved V gene accounts for under half, and the remainder has no known explanation. This sample lists 57,000 or so clones; 90% to 95% were detected once. The leading ten clones occupy almost 4% of the sample. Sequencing used blood. The source of these receptors is a man aged 25-45 years in good health.

This clone came up once. V usage is TRBV10-3 and J usage is TRBJ1-5; D call uncertain. V gave up 1 base and J gave up 9 bases, with 19 bases separating them. From germline, CDR1 is ENHRY and CDR2 SYGVKD. The CDR3 runs 16 residues. The CDR3 DNA reads TGTGCCATCAGTGAGTGTGGTAGGGAGAACCGTCGGCCCCAGCATTTT. Amino acids: CAISECGRENRRPQHF.

This chain's CDR3 is CASSEYRQDSPLHF. The CDR3 DNA follows: TGTGCCAGCAGTGAATATCGCCAGGATTCACCCCTCCACTTT. The chain couples TRBV25-1 to TRBJ1-6; D gene ambiguous. The CDR3 covers 14 residues. Trimming pared 0 bases from V and 8 bases from J, leaving 8 bases between. Germline CDR1 and CDR2: MGHDK and SYGVNS. Drawing the rest from reference TRBV25-1 and TRBJ1-6, the complete variable domain is EADIYQTPRYLVIGTGKKITLECSQTMGHDKMYWYQQDPGMELHLIHYSYGVNSTEKGDLSSESTVSRIRTEHFPLTLESARPSHTSQYLCASSEYRQDSPLHFGNGTRLTVT.

The genes are TRBV28 and TRBJ1-5; TRBD1 agrees at 9 bases. J was trimmed by 4 bases and V by 6 bases; bases with no gene match: 4. Germline assignment: CDR1 MDHEN and CDR2 SYDVKM. The CDR3 is made up of 14 amino acids. The CDR3 sequence is CASSPGQGNQPQHF. The CDR3 bases are TGTGCCAGCAGCCCGGGACAGGGAAATCAGCCCCAGCATTTT. Full variable domain (outside the CDR3, taken from reference TRBV28 and TRBJ1-5): DVKVTQSSRYLVKRTGEKVFLECVQDMDHENMFWYRQDPGLGLRLIYFSYDVKMKEKGDIPEGYSVSREKKERFSLILESASTNQTSMYLCASSPGQGNQPQHFGDGTRLSIL.

This clone has just one count. This chain uses TRBV9 with TRBJ2-7; D is unresolved. This CDR3 comprises 13 residues. V was pared by 0 bases and J by 3 bases, with 7 bases between. Germline assignment: CDR1 SGDLS and CDR2 YYNGEE. CDR3 residues: CASSVADSYEQYF. The CDR3 bases are TGTGCCAGCAGCGTAGCTGATAGCTACGAGCAGTACTTC.

The rearrangement joins TRBV19 to TRBJ1-2; D is ambiguous. Per germline, CDR1 LNHDA and CDR2 SQIVND (reference sequence). This CDR3 contains 12 residues. V was trimmed by 6 bases and J by 6 bases, leaving 11 bases between them. The DNA for the CDR3 is TGTGCCAGTAGCAAGAACGGAAATGGCTACACCTTC. This encodes CASSKNGNGYTF.

V is TRBV12-3 or TRBV12-4 and J is TRBJ2-7; no clear D. The CDR3 contains 11 residues. The V and J ends lost 3 bases and 6 bases respectively, with 6 bases between them. The CDR3: CASSLDGEQYF. The CDR3 nucleotides read TGTGCCAGCAGTTTGGACGGCGAGCAGTACTTC.

On this clone: A junction boundary mismatches the germline segment, possibly from a read error. The chain has TRBV7-7 and TRBJ1-5, with 9 bases fitting TRBD1. CDR1 and CDR2 (germline): SSHAT, FNYEAQ (reference sequence). The CDR3 extends over 15 amino acids. CDR3 sequence (DNA): TGTGCTAGCAGCTTAATGAGGGACAGGGCTCAGCCCCAGCATTTT. Its protein is CASSLMRDRAQPQHF.

The V gene is TRBV18, the J gene TRBJ2-6, with D possibly being TRBD1 (5 bases). Germline V gives CDR1 KGHSH, CDR2 LQKENI. This CDR3 has 19 amino acids. The V gene lost 3 bases and the J gene lost 0 bases, with 18 bases spanning the gap. As DNA, the CDR3 is TGTGCCAGCTCACCTGGCGTCAGGACAATGAGCTCTGGGGCCAACGTCCTGACTTTC. This codes for CASSPGVRTMSSGANVLTF.

The chain joins TRBV19 to TRBJ1-5; D possibly corresponds to TRBD1 (6 bases). From germline, CDR1 is LNHDA and CDR2 SQIVND (reference sequence). Between the trimmed V and J ends, which lost 1 base and 0 bases, there was a span of 7 bases. The CDR3 runs to 15 residues. The CDR3, as DNA: TGTGCCAGTAGTATAGGGACAGCTAGCAATCAGCCCCAGCATTTT. Translation: CASSIGTASNQPQHF.

The chain joins TRBV3-1 (or the pseudogene TRBV3-2) to TRBJ2-1; TRBD2 aligns across 13 bases. Germline values: CDR1 LGHDT, CDR2 YNNKEL (reference sequence). The CDR3 totals 15 residues. With V trimmed by 2 bases and J by 10 bases, 5 bases remained unmatched. Here the CDR3 reads CASSQIPTSGGEQFF. CDR3 DNA sequence: TGTGCCAGCAGCCAAATCCCGACTAGCGGGGGGGAGCAGTTCTTC.

This clone has just one count. The chain joins TRBV25-1 to TRBJ1-1, with 10 bases aligning to TRBD1. CDR1 and CDR2 from the germline V gene are MGHDK and SYGVNS. The CDR3 spans 15 residues. With V trimmed by 9 bases and J by 4 bases, 11 bases remained unmatched. Here the CDR3 DNA reads TGTGCCAGAGACCGGGACAGGGGAGGGAGCACTGAAGCTTTCTTT. This codes for CARDRDRGGSTEAFF.

The genes are TRBV28 and TRBJ1-1; D is perhaps TRBD1 (6 bases). Trimming removed 6 bases at V and 4 bases at J, with 21 bases between. CDR3 length: 16 residues. CDR1 and CDR2 (germline): MDHEN, SYDVKM. Here the CDR3 DNA reads TGTGCCAGCAGCCCCTTCCCCAGGGGATTGGCCACTGAAGCTTTCTTT. Amino acid sequence: CASSPFPRGLATEAFF.

The rearrangement uses TRBV24-1 and TRBJ2-5, with D uncertain. CDR3 length: 13 amino acids. Trimming took off 5 bases at V and 4 bases at J, with 10 bases between the two ends. Germline CDR1 is KGHDR and CDR2 is SFDVKD. CDR3 sequence (DNA): TGTGCCACCAGTGCGGCAGCTCCAGAGACCCAGTACTTC. Its translation is CATSAAAPETQYF.

CDR3 sequence: CASSGGPDQPQHF. DNA of the CDR3: TGCGCCAGCAGTGGGGGACCAGATCAGCCCCAGCATTTT. The V and J genes are TRBV4-1 and TRBJ1-5, with a tentative D call TRBD1 (5 bases). CDR1 is MGHRA, CDR2 YSYEKL, per germline. This CDR3 comprises 13 residues. V was cut by 6 bases and J by 5 bases, with 11 bases left in between.

This clone was picked up one time. The V call is TRBV5-5, the J call TRBJ1-2, with 9 nucleotides matching TRBD1. The CDR3 is made up of 15 amino acids. V lost 0 bases, J lost 4 bases, and 4 bases stayed unmatched. CDR1 is SGHKS and CDR2 is YYEKEE in the germline V gene (reference sequence). CDR3 protein: CASSLAGTGTYGYTF. CDR3 DNA: TGTGCCAGCAGCTTGGCTGGGACAGGGACCTATGGCTACACCTTC.

The genes are TRBV9 and TRBJ2-3; TRBD1 or TRBD2 may be the D gene (5 bases each). The CDR3 sequence is 13 residues long. V lost 4 bases and J 1 base, leaving 7 bases between the germline ends. The germline V gene has CDR1 SGDLS and CDR2 YYNGEE. The CDR3 is CASSPGRTDTQYF. The DNA of the CDR3 is TGTGCCAGCAGCCCGGGACGCACAGATACGCAGTATTTT. The full variable domain, completed using reference TRBV9 and TRBJ2-3, is DSGVTQTPKHLITATGQRVTLRCSPRSGDLSVYWYQQSLDQGLQFLIQYYNGEERAKGNILERFSAQQFPDLHSELNLSSLELGDSALYFCASSPGRTDTQYFGPGTRLTVL.

In this sample, this clone turned up a few times. The V and J genes are TRBV12-3 or TRBV12-4 and TRBJ1-6; D is perhaps TRBD1 (5 bases). Trimming cost V 4 bases and J 9 bases, with 10 bases left between them. The CDR3 sequence is 13 residues long. In nucleotides, the CDR3 is TGTGCCAGCAGTTCCCAGGGAGGTTCACCCCTCCACTTT. The encoded protein is CASSSQGGSPLHF.

This sequence joins TRBV7-2 and TRBJ1-6; D not resolved. CDR1 and CDR2 from the germline V gene are SGHTA and FQGNSA. Deletions cut 2 bases from V and 9 bases from J, with 26 bases between. There are 19 residues in the CDR3. CDR3 sequence reads: CASSLQNLRAGRGSSPLHF. Here the CDR3 DNA reads TGTGCCAGCAGCTTACAAAATTTACGGGCAGGTCGGGGTAGTTCACCCCTCCACTTT. The variable domain in full, completed from reference TRBV7-2 and TRBJ1-6, reads GAGVSQSPSNKVTEKGKDVELRCDPISGHTALYWYRQSLGQGLEFLIYFQGNSAPDKSGLPSDRFSAERTGGSVSTLTIQRTQQEDSAVYLCASSLQNLRAGRGSSPLHFGNGTRLTVT.

The V call is TRBV6-2 or TRBV6-3, the J call TRBJ1-2; D not certain. V was trimmed by 2 bases and J by 2 bases, leaving 6 bases between them. This CDR3 comprises 13 residues. CDR1 is MNHEY, CDR2 SVGEGT, per germline. CDR3 region: CASSYMGNYGYTF. The CDR3 nucleotides read TGTGCCAGCAGTTACATGGGGAACTATGGCTACACCTTC.

The CDR3 here is CASSSADSPGGSQYF. As DNA, the CDR3 is TGTGCCAGCAGCTCTGCGGACAGCCCGGGCGGATCGCAGTATTTT. The chain couples TRBV7-9 to TRBJ2-3; D possibly corresponds to TRBD1 (6 bases). The CDR3 contains 15 residues. Trimming stripped 4 bases from V and 10 bases from J, with 21 bases between. Germline CDR1 SEHNR, CDR2 FQNEAQ (reference sequence). Supplemented by reference TRBV7-9 and TRBJ2-3, the full variable domain reads DTGVSQNPRHKITKRGQNVTFRCDPISEHNRLYWYRQTLGQGPEFLTYFQNEAQLEKSRLLSDRFSAERPKGSFSTLEIQRTEQGDSAMYLCASSSADSPGGSQYFGPGTRLTVL.

CDR3 loop: CASSSGTSHIEQYF. The CDR3 DNA is TGTGCCAGCAGCTCCGGGACTAGCCACATTGAGCAGTACTTC. This rearrangement joins TRBV6-6 to TRBJ2-7; 9 nucleotides line up with TRBD2. Germline V gives CDR1 MNHNY, CDR2 SVGAGI (reference sequence). With 6 bases clipped from V and 7 bases from J, the junction kept 10 bases outside the gene matches. The CDR3 extends over 14 amino acids.

V gene TRBV6-1 combines with J gene TRBJ1-2; perhaps TRBD1 as D (5 bases). V lost 2 bases and J lost 5, with 9 bases in between. CDR3 length: 13 amino acids. From germline, CDR1 is MNHNS and CDR2 SASEGT. CDR3 sequence: CASSERGTYGYTF. The CDR3 DNA sequence: TGTGCCAGCAGTGAACGGGGGACTTATGGCTACACCTTC.

This chain joins TRBV6-5 and TRBJ2-7; D is ambiguous. This CDR3 region has 12 residues. Trimming pared 7 bases from V and 1 base from J, leaving 8 bases between. CDR1 is MNHEY, CDR2 SVGAGI, per germline. CDR3 sequence reads: CASKVQSYEQYF. The CDR3 coding sequence is TGTGCCAGCAAAGTCCAATCCTACGAGCAGTACTTC.

This sequence joins TRBV11-3 and TRBJ2-1; 7 positions match TRBD1. The CDR3 contains 14 residues. Germline lookup yields CDR1 SGHNT and CDR2 YENEEA. Trimming at V came to 5 bases and at J to 5 bases, leaving 6 bases not matched to a gene. CDR3 in amino acids: CASSERTGHNEQFF. In DNA form, the CDR3 reads TGTGCCAGCAGCGAACGGACAGGACACAATGAGCAGTTCTTC.

The CDR3 loop reads CASSLASGDEQFF. In nucleotides, the CDR3 is TGCGCCAGCAGCTTGGCCTCGGGGGATGAGCAGTTCTTC. The chain employs TRBV5-1 and TRBJ2-1, with D possibly matching TRBD2 (6 bases). CDR1 is SGHRS, CDR2 YFSETQ, per germline. This CDR3 has 13 residues. Between the trimmed V and J ends, which lost 0 bases and 8 bases, there was a span of 9 bases.

V is TRBV7-2 and J is TRBJ2-7; 10 bases are a match to TRBD2. Trimming at V came to 2 bases and at J to 4 bases, leaving 8 bases not matched to a gene. The CDR3 runs 16 residues. Germline V CDR1 and CDR2: SGHTA, FQGNSA. CDR3 in DNA: TGTGCCAGCAGCTTAAGCGGGGGGGCCCCGGGTTACGAGCAGTACTTC. Protein: CASSLSGGAPGYEQYF. Complete variable domain (other parts from reference TRBV7-2 and TRBJ2-7): GAGVSQSPSNKVTEKGKDVELRCDPISGHTALYWYRQSLGQGLEFLIYFQGNSAPDKSGLPSDRFSAERTGGSVSTLTIQRTQQEDSAVYLCASSLSGGAPGYEQYFGPGTRLTVT.

The chain recombines TRBV5-1 with TRBJ1-4; D perhaps matches TRBD1 (5 bases). The CDR3 is 15 amino acids. Trimming stripped 7 bases from V and 4 bases from J, with 17 bases between. Germline CDR1 is SGHRS and CDR2 is YFSETQ. CDR3 sequence (DNA): TGCGCCAGCGCCGAGTGGGGCGAGGTTAATGAAAAACTGTTTTTT. Translating it yields CASAEWGEVNEKLFF.

The table lists this clone with a count of one. V usage is TRBV18 and J usage is TRBJ1-1; D remains unclear. Trimming cost V 0 bases and J 2 bases, with 10 bases left between them. Germline V CDR1 and CDR2: KGHSH, LQKENI. This CDR3 has 15 amino acids. The CDR3 sequence: CASSPPREGNTEAFF. Written as DNA, the CDR3 is TGTGCCAGCTCACCACCTCGAGAAGGAAACACTGAAGCTTTCTTT. Supplemented by reference TRBV18 and TRBJ1-1, the full variable domain reads NAGVMQNPRHLVRRRGQEARLRCSPMKGHSHVYWYRQLPEEGLKFMVYLQKENIIDESGMPKERFSAEFPKEGPSILRIQQVVRGDSAAYFCASSPPREGNTEAFFGQGTRLTVV.

The chain recombines TRBV5-5 with TRBJ2-7; unclear D gene. Per the germline V gene, CDR1 is SGHKS and CDR2 is YYEKEE (reference sequence). CDR3 length: 11 amino acids. Trimming removed 2 bases at V and 3 bases at J, with 3 bases between. The CDR3 DNA sequence: TGTGCCAGCAGCTTAATCTACGAGCAGTACTTC. Its protein is CASSLIYEQYF.

This clone occurred once. This chain links TRBV3-1 (or the pseudogene TRBV3-2) with TRBJ1-5, with D maybe TRBD1 (5 bases). V lost 0 bases and J lost 3, with 18 bases in between. The CDR3 runs to 18 residues. Germline values: CDR1 LGHDT, CDR2 YNNKEL (reference sequence). The CDR3 region has the DNA TGTGCCAGCAGCCAAGATCGACCGGGACTCCAGGACAATCAGCCCCAGCATTTT. Its translation is CASSQDRPGLQDNQPQHF.